A single sample is the source of the 17 T cell receptor beta chains below, sequenced in a study of blood T cell repertoires in COVID-19. Repertoires were generated with immunoSEQ multiplex PCR, while TCRdb's copy carries only in-frame clones and drops some. The profile covers around 400,000 clones, with approximately 90% appearing a single time and about 0.86% taken by the ten largest. The sequencing input was PBMCs or T cells enriched from blood (not recorded which). These receptors all stem from a woman aged 40-49 years who had been exposed to COVID-19.

The V call is TRBV30, the J call TRBJ1-1; 7 bases match TRBD1. There are 13 residues in the CDR3. Germline-derived CDR1 and CDR2 are GTSNPN and SVGIG (reference sequence). Unmatched junction bases numbered 5, after V lost 7 bases and J lost 0 bases. Here the CDR3 DNA reads TGTGCCTCCCGGGACAGAGTGAACACTGAAGCTTTCTTT. Translation gives CASRDRVNTEAFF.

V gene TRBV6-1 combines with J gene TRBJ2-3; D may be TRBD1 (6 bases). The CDR3 has 14 amino acids. Between the trimmed V and J ends, which lost 1 base and 5 bases, there was a span of 10 bases. Germline CDR1 is MNHNS and CDR2 is SASEGT. CDR3 nucleotides: TGTGCCAGCAGTGAAGGACAGGCCCGAGATACGCAGTATTTT. Its protein is CASSEGQARDTQYF.

The V and J genes are TRBV5-1 and TRBJ1-5, with TRBD1 identical over 11 bases. CDR3 length: 16 amino acids. Per germline, CDR1 SGHRS and CDR2 YFSETQ. V gave up 0 bases and J gave up 3 bases; unmatched junction bases: 2. The CDR3 sequence is CASSLDGQGANQPQHF. The DNA of the CDR3 is TGCGCCAGCAGCTTGGACGGACAGGGGGCCAATCAGCCCCAGCATTTT.

The rearrangement links TRBV24-1 to TRBJ2-3, with 7 bases identical to TRBD1. Trimming removed 8 bases from V and 1 base from J; junction bases left unmatched: 2. The CDR3 consists of 13 residues. CDR1 and CDR2 from the germline V gene are KGHDR and SFDVKD. In DNA, the CDR3 is TGTGCCACCAATGGACAGGGCACAGATACGCAGTATTTT. This sequence encodes CATNGQGTDTQYF.

A single count supports this clone. The CDR3 here is CASSLPGENSPLHF. CDR3 sequence (DNA): TGTGCCAGCAGCTTACCGGGGGAAAATTCACCCCTCCACTTT. The V call is TRBV7-9, the J call TRBJ1-6, with D tentatively TRBD1 (5 bases). CDR3 length: 14 residues. Germline V gene data show CDR1 as SEHNR and CDR2 as FQNEAQ (reference sequence). Trimming stripped 2 bases from V and 7 bases from J, with 9 bases between.

In nucleotides, the CDR3 is TGTGCCAGCAGCCTGGGGGCAACTTATGGCTACACCTTC. It specifies CASSLGATYGYTF. The V gene is TRBV7-3, the J gene TRBJ1-2; D is perhaps TRBD1 (6 bases). This CDR3 has 13 amino acids. Germline V gene lookup returns CDR1 SGHTA and CDR2 FQGTGA. V was pared by 5 bases and J by 5 bases, with 12 bases between.

This chain links TRBV3-1 (or the pseudogene TRBV3-2) with TRBJ1-5; the D is unclear. This CDR3 region has 16 residues. V lost 0 bases, J lost 2 bases, and 11 bases lay in between. Germline assignment: CDR1 LGHDT and CDR2 YNNKEL (reference sequence). The CDR3 coding sequence is TGTGCCAGCAGCCAAGAACCCCCTACGGGCAATCAGCCCCAGCATTTT. Encoded protein: CASSQEPPTGNQPQHF.

The rearrangement joins TRBV9 to TRBJ1-3; D unclear. Germline V gene lookup returns CDR1 SGDLS and CDR2 YYNGEE. V gave up 3 bases and J gave up 4 bases, with 11 bases separating them. CDR3 length equals 14 residues. The DNA for the CDR3 is TGTGCCAGCAGCGGCTCAGGAAGGGGAAACACCATATATTTT. This codes for CASSGSGRGNTIYF.

The CDR3 DNA sequence: TGTGCCACCAGTGATGTAGCGGGAGGGCCAAGGGAGCAGTTCTTC. Amino acids: CATSDVAGGPREQFF. The chain recombines TRBV24-1 with TRBJ2-1, with 11 bases lining up with TRBD2. V shed 3 bases and J 10 bases; nucleotides not matched to a gene: 7. The CDR3 extends over 15 amino acids. Germline V gene sequence: CDR1 KGHDR, CDR2 SFDVKD.

The chain recombines TRBV19 with TRBJ2-7, with D possibly matching TRBD1 (5 bases). Trimming removed 7 bases from V and 2 bases from J, with 24 bases in between. Per the germline V gene, CDR1 is LNHDA and CDR2 is SQIVND (reference sequence). The CDR3 loop spans 17 amino acids. For the CDR3, the DNA is TGTGCCAGTACCCTAACCCATGGCAGGGCCCCCCCCTACGAGCAGTACTTC. It specifies CASTLTHGRAPPYEQYF.

This chain links TRBV4-1 with TRBJ1-2; perhaps TRBD1 as D (5 bases). Germline assignment: CDR1 MGHRA and CDR2 YSYEKL. Trimming pared 1 base from V and 3 bases from J, leaving 12 bases between. The CDR3 spans 15 residues. The CDR3 sequence: CASSQVAGIDYGYTF. In DNA, the CDR3 is TGCGCCAGCAGCCAAGTGGCAGGGATCGACTATGGCTACACCTTC.

The chain uses TRBV10-3 and TRBJ1-1; D unclear. Looked up from germline, CDR1 is ENHRY and CDR2 is SYGVKD. The V gene lost 0 bases and the J gene lost 3 bases, with 11 bases spanning the gap. There are 15 residues in the CDR3. The CDR3 spells CAISESDPRDTEAFF. CDR3 sequence (DNA): TGTGCCATCAGTGAGTCTGACCCGAGGGACACTGAAGCTTTCTTT.

The chain has TRBV29-1 and TRBJ1-2; TRBD1 matches 11 bases. From germline, CDR1 is SQVTM and CDR2 ANQGSEA. Trimming took 7 bases from V and 4 from J; bases not matched to a gene: 5. The CDR3 has 13 amino acids. CDR3 sequence reads: CSAGDRGIYGYTF. DNA for the CDR3: TGCAGCGCTGGGGACAGGGGGATCTATGGCTACACCTTC.

The chain links TRBV24-1 to TRBJ1-2; D perhaps matches TRBD1 (5 bases). V dropped 4 bases and J dropped 8 bases, with 13 bases sitting between them. Germline-derived CDR1 and CDR2 are KGHDR and SFDVKD. There are 13 residues in the CDR3. The CDR3 coding sequence is TGTGCCACCAGTGAGCTGGACAATCGGGGCTACACCTTC. Encoded protein: CATSELDNRGYTF.

V usage is TRBV7-2 and J usage is TRBJ2-7; 10 bases are shared with TRBD2. Germline loops: CDR1 SGHTA, CDR2 FQGNSA. The CDR3 runs to 18 residues. V lost 5 bases to trimming and J lost 2 bases; unmatched junction nucleotides: 15. Written as DNA, the CDR3 is TGTGCCAGCAGCACCCGGGGGACCGGGACTAGCGTCCCCTACGAGCAGTACTTC. Its protein is CASSTRGTGTSVPYEQYF.

Written as DNA, the CDR3 is TGTGCCAGCAGCCGGACTAGCGGGAGTGGAGTTGAGACCCAGTACTTC. This gives the protein CASSRTSGSGVETQYF. This chain links TRBV13 with TRBJ2-5; TRBD2 agrees at 13 bases. The CDR3 has 16 residues. The V segment lost 5 bases and the J segment 5 bases; nucleotides outside the gene matches: 8. The germline V gene has CDR1 PRHDT and CDR2 FYEKMQ (reference sequence).

This sequence joins TRBV6-5 and TRBJ1-1; D is unclear. Between the trimmed V and J ends, which lost 7 bases and 11 bases, there was a span of 17 bases. Germline lookup yields CDR1 MNHEY and CDR2 SVGAGI. The CDR3 is made up of 12 amino acids. CDR3 sequence: CASTQTAEAAFF. The CDR3 DNA follows: TGTGCCAGCACCCAGACGGCCGAAGCGGCTTTCTTT.